This TCR beta chain was identified during a study of blood T cell repertoires in COVID-19. Looking at the study overall: The origin of the acute and convalescent COVID-19 samples was the United States, Italy and Spain. PBMCs, B-cell-depleted T cells, or T cells were the source of the cDNA or gDNA that made up the material.

Assay: immunoSEQ multiplex PCR; the TCRdb copy retains only in-frame clones and omits some. The table has approximately 250,000 clones, around nine tenths seen once; the top ten hold 1.5% to 2%. V was pared by 8 bases and J by 4 bases, with 6 bases of the junction left unmatched. Germline V gene sequence: CDR1 LNHDA, CDR2 SQIVND (reference sequence). The CDR3 is 14 amino acids. Sequencing input: peripheral blood. This sequence was found in a woman aged 55-75 years who had recovered from COVID-19. V usage is TRBV19 and J usage is TRBJ2-3; TRBD1 matches at 10 bases. The DNA for the CDR3 is TGTGCCAGTGCCCATGGGACAGGGGCAGATACGCAGTATTTT. Protein product: CASAHGTGADTQYF.